This T cell receptor (beta chain) was documented in a study of cytomegalovirus exposure and HLA in healthy donors. Overall study findings and caveats: Researchers had no immune exposure information except CMV serostatus available.

The PCR had 60 Vbeta and 13 Jbeta primers. Profiled with immunoSEQ multiplex PCR; TCRdb holds only in-frame clones, not every one. The sample shows 90,000 to 120,000 clones, 65% to 85% of them seen only once. Germline CDR1 and CDR2: LNHDA and SQIVND (reference sequence). Trimming took 6 bases from V and 7 from J; bases not matched to a gene: 11. This CDR3 has 15 residues. Notes on this clone: Its antigen is not identified.

The TCR originated in a man under 40 in good health and CMV-seronegative. Sequencing was done on a sample of PBMCs. This rearrangement joins TRBV19 to TRBJ1-4; 7 nucleotides line up with TRBD1. The CDR3 nucleotides read TGTGCCAGTAGAACCGTCACAGGGGCGGGTGAAAAACTGTTTTTT. Protein: CASRTVTGAGEKLFF.